This T cell receptor beta chain was documented in a study of T cell responses to AZD1222 COVID-19 vaccine. Overall study context: Analysis merged second doses at about 4 or about 12 weeks. Study-wide results and caveats: Donors in the cohort were predominantly white British and more often female, and clonal diversity was possibly underestimated.

Between the trimmed V and J ends, which lost 5 bases and 3 bases, there was a span of 10 bases. Per the germline V gene, CDR1 is SNHLY and CDR2 is FYNNEI. The CDR3 is 13 amino acids. Details on this clone: Its target is unknown.

Method: immunoSEQ multiplex PCR; TCRdb's copy keeps in-frame clones and lacks some. This table holds some 96,000 clones, around nine tenths found once. V gene TRBV2 combines with J gene TRBJ1-2; no firm D call. The sample here was peripheral blood, taken on day 0 of AZD1222 vaccination. This receptor was obtained from an adult in good health. CDR3 in DNA: TGTGCCAGCAGTACGTGGTTGCACTATGGCTACACCTTC. It codes for CASSTWLHYGYTF. Full variable domain (outside the CDR3, taken from reference TRBV2 and TRBJ1-2): EPEVTQTPSHQVTQMGQEVILRCVPISNHLYFYWYRQILGQKVEFLVSFYNNEISEKSEIFDDQFSVERPDGSNFTLKIRSTKLEDSAMYFCASSTWLHYGYTFGSGTRLTVV.